Presented here are 31 T cell receptor beta chains from one specimen sequenced in a study of OX40 agonist ivuxolimab in advanced cancers. Data came from immunoSEQ multiplex PCR; TCRdb stores just in-frame clones and leaves some out. The sample lists 55,000 to 70,000 clones, roughly 89% occurring once. Sequenced material: CD4+ or CD8+ T cells sorted from blood, taken in a trial of the OX40 agonist ivuxolimab. These receptors were obtained from an adult with an advanced solid tumor such as melanoma, head and neck, liver or kidney cancer.

This clone appeared a single time. The chain is built from TRBV9 and TRBJ1-4, with 10 bases matching TRBD1. V lost 4 bases, J lost 5 bases, and 8 bases stayed unmatched. Germline CDR1 and CDR2: SGDLS and YYNGEE. CDR3 size: 16 residues. Written as DNA, the CDR3 is TGTGCCAGCAGCACGGGACAGGGGAGTAAGAATGAAAAACTGTTTTTT. Amino acid sequence: CASSTGQGSKNEKLFF.

The chain joins TRBV28 to TRBJ2-7; D tentatively fits TRBD1 or TRBD2 (5 bases each). Between the trimmed V and J ends, which lost 4 bases and 0 bases, there was a span of 13 bases. Germline loops: CDR1 MDHEN, CDR2 SYDVKM. This CDR3 region has 15 residues. DNA of the CDR3: TGTGCCAGCAGTTGGGGGAGAAGTCCCTCCTACGAGCAGTACTTC. This sequence encodes CASSWGRSPSYEQYF.

The CDR3 here is CASSLSEGLASYNEQFF. For the CDR3, the DNA is TGTGCCAGCAGCTTATCGGAGGGACTAGCATCCTACAATGAGCAGTTCTTC. The rearrangement joins TRBV11-2 to TRBJ2-1; 9 positions match TRBD2. V was clipped by 2 bases and J by 1 base; unmatched bases: 6. There are 17 residues in the CDR3. CDR1 and CDR2 (germline): SGHAT, FQNNGV. Based on the CDR3 plus reference TRBV11-2 and TRBJ2-1, the full variable domain is EAGVAQSPRYKIIEKRQSVAFWCNPISGHATLYWYQQILGQGPKLLIQFQNNGVVDDSQLPKDRFSAERLKGVDSTLKIQPAKLEDSAVYLCASSLSEGLASYNEQFFGPGTRLTVL.

V gene TRBV30 combines with J gene TRBJ1-2; TRBD1 matches 7 bases. CDR3 length: 13 residues. The V segment lost 0 bases and the J segment 13 bases; nucleotides outside the gene matches: 11. CDR1 and CDR2 (germline): GTSNPN, SVGIG (reference sequence). The CDR3 here is CAWSVRSGGAVTF. Written as DNA, the CDR3 is TGTGCCTGGAGTGTACGGTCAGGGGGAGCGGTCACCTTC.

The rearrangement uses TRBV2 and TRBJ2-5; 9 nucleotides align to TRBD1. The length of the CDR3 is 14 residues. The germline gives CDR1 SNHLY, CDR2 FYNNEI. The J segment lost 1 base and the V segment lost 10 bases, leaving 7 bases of the junction unmatched. Written as DNA, the CDR3 is TGTGCCACTGACCGACAGGGGGGCCAAGAGACCCAGTACTTC. Translation: CATDRQGGQETQYF.

The chain has TRBV10-3 and TRBJ2-7; D not certain. The length of the CDR3 is 15 residues. V dropped 3 bases and J dropped 0 bases, with 12 bases sitting between them. CDR1 is ENHRY, CDR2 SYGVKD, per germline. CDR3 coding DNA: TGTGCCATCAGTGAAGGGCATCCCGACTCCTACGAGCAGTACTTC. Translating gives CAISEGHPDSYEQYF.

The V gene is TRBV6-6, the J gene TRBJ2-7; perhaps D is TRBD1 or TRBD2 (5 bases each). CDR1 is MNHNY and CDR2 is SVGAGI in the germline V gene (reference sequence). V was cut by 6 bases and J by 1 base, with 10 bases left in between. The CDR3 is 13 amino acids. The CDR3: CASSGTGSYEQYF. CDR3 DNA sequence: TGTGCCAGCAGCGGGACCGGGTCCTACGAGCAGTACTTC.

The J gene is TRBJ2-1, the V gene TRBV4-1; no firm D call. Germline CDR1 and CDR2: MGHRA and YSYEKL. V lost 0 bases, J lost 13 bases, and 10 bases lay in between. This CDR3 comprises 12 residues. In nucleotides, the CDR3 is TGCGCCAGCAGCCAAGAGGGGTCGGATCAGTTCTTC. Translation: CASSQEGSDQFF.

This chain joins TRBV30 and TRBJ1-5; D not certain. V was clipped by 2 bases and J by 0 bases, with 5 bases between them. The CDR3 loop spans 13 amino acids. Germline assignment: CDR1 GTSNPN and CDR2 SVGIG (reference sequence). Written as DNA, the CDR3 is TGTGCCTGGAGTCCTGGTAGCAATCAGCCCCAGCATTTT. This encodes CAWSPGSNQPQHF.

In its sample, this clone was seen a few times. V usage is TRBV4-1 and J usage is TRBJ1-1; weak D call: TRBD1 (5 bases). There are 14 residues in the CDR3. The V and J ends lost 0 bases and 1 base respectively, with 6 bases between them. Germline lookup yields CDR1 MGHRA and CDR2 YSYEKL. The CDR3 here is CASSQEDKNTEAFF. CDR3 DNA sequence: TGCGCCAGCAGCCAAGAGGACAAGAACACTGAAGCTTTCTTT.

The V and J genes are TRBV9 and TRBJ2-5; 7 nucleotides agree with TRBD1. Per the germline V gene, CDR1 is SGDLS and CDR2 is YYNGEE. J was trimmed by 0 bases and V by 3 bases; bases with no gene match: 5. The length of the CDR3 is 15 residues. CDR3 sequence reads: CASSAEQGYQETQYF. CDR3 nucleotide sequence: TGTGCCAGCAGCGCTGAACAGGGGTACCAAGAGACCCAGTACTTC.

The chain uses TRBV7-8 and TRBJ2-1; no definite D call. V lost 1 base and J lost 6, with 10 bases in between. There are 14 residues in the CDR3. The germline V gene encodes CDR1 SGHVS and CDR2 FQNEAQ. Here the CDR3 DNA reads TGTGCCAGCAGCTTAGTAGCCGTAGCCAATGAGCAGTTCTTC. As protein: CASSLVAVANEQFF.

This rearrangement joins TRBV7-8 to TRBJ2-7; D is unresolved. The CDR3 has 15 residues. The germline CDR1 and CDR2 sequences are SGHVS and FQNEAQ. With 8 bases removed from V and 1 base from J, the gap between germline ends came to 18 bases. As DNA, the CDR3 is TGTGCCAGCGCAGGCCTGTCGGATTCATCCTACGAGCAGTACTTC. Amino acids: CASAGLSDSSYEQYF.

The chain uses TRBV5-1 and TRBJ2-1, with 11 nucleotides matching TRBD2. From germline, CDR1 is SGHRS and CDR2 YFSETQ. V trimming: 0 bases; J trimming: 8 bases; junction bases outside the gene matches: 7. This CDR3 has 16 amino acids. The CDR3 coding sequence is TGCGCCAGCAGCTTGGAGCGACTAGCGGGAATCGATGAGCAGTTCTTC. Its translation is CASSLERLAGIDEQFF.

This chain joins TRBV28 and TRBJ1-1, with D unclear. This CDR3 contains 14 residues. Germline assignment: CDR1 MDHEN and CDR2 SYDVKM. With 3 bases removed from V and 1 base from J, the gap between germline ends came to 9 bases. The CDR3: CASSLYHPNTEAFF. CDR3 nucleotide sequence: TGTGCCAGCAGTTTGTACCACCCGAACACTGAAGCTTTCTTT.

The V call is TRBV28, the J call TRBJ2-7; D is perhaps TRBD2 (6 bases). Germline-derived CDR1 and CDR2 are MDHEN and SYDVKM. Trimming stripped 3 bases from V and 7 bases from J, with 16 bases between. CDR3 size: 14 residues. CDR3 in DNA: TGTGCCAGCAGTTTGGGGGGACGGGTGCGGGAGCAGTACTTC. It codes for CASSLGGRVREQYF. Variable domain in full (rest from reference TRBV28 and TRBJ2-7): DVKVTQSSRYLVKRTGEKVFLECVQDMDHENMFWYRQDPGLGLRLIYFSYDVKMKEKGDIPEGYSVSREKKERFSLILESASTNQTSMYLCASSLGGRVREQYFGPGTRLTVT.

The rearrangement uses TRBV6-1 and TRBJ2-4; 8 bases line up with TRBD2. V gave up 3 bases and J gave up 8 bases; unmatched junction bases: 6. The CDR3 spans 14 residues. Germline loops: CDR1 MNHNS, CDR2 SASEGT. CDR3 bases: TGTGCCAGCAGTGAGGCGGGAGGAGGAGACATTCAGTACTTC. Encoded protein: CASSEAGGGDIQYF.

This sequence joins TRBV2 and TRBJ2-5; D possibly matches TRBD1 or TRBD2 (5 bases each). V lost 7 bases, J lost 5 bases, and 17 bases lay in between. The V gene's germline CDR1 is SNHLY and CDR2 FYNNEI. The CDR3 runs to 14 residues. The CDR3 DNA follows: TGTGCCAGCATGGAGCGAGAGGGGCGGGAGACCCAGTACTTC. This sequence encodes CASMEREGRETQYF.

The chain employs TRBV5-4 and TRBJ2-2; 8 positions match TRBD1. V was pared by 4 bases and J by 7 bases, with 9 bases of the junction left unmatched. The CDR3 totals 15 residues. Germline values: CDR1 SGHNT, CDR2 YYREEE (reference sequence). In DNA, the CDR3 is TGTGCCAGCAGCCCCCCGGGACAGGCAGGCGGGGAGCTGTTTTTT. It is translated as CASSPPGQAGGELFF. The full variable domain, rest sourced from reference TRBV5-4 and TRBJ2-2, is ETGVTQSPTHLIKTRGQQVTLRCSSQSGHNTVSWYQQALGQGPQFIFQYYREEENGRGNFPPRFSGLQFPNYSSELNVNALELDDSALYLCASSPPGQAGGELFFGEGSRLTVL.

V and J are TRBV7-9 and TRBJ2-3; D tentatively fits TRBD1 or TRBD2 (6 bases each). Germline lookup yields CDR1 SEHNR and CDR2 FQNEAQ (reference sequence). V was cut by 6 bases and J by 4 bases, with 17 bases left in between. This CDR3 contains 15 residues. CDR3 bases: TGTGCCAGCAGTAGCTTAGCCGGGGGCGCAGATACGCAGTATTTT. Protein product: CASSSLAGGADTQYF.

The chain employs TRBV7-9 and TRBJ2-1, with TRBD2 matching 11 bases. CDR1 and CDR2 from the germline V gene are SEHNR and FQNEAQ (reference sequence). This CDR3 region has 16 residues. J was trimmed by 2 bases and V by 6 bases; bases with no gene match: 6. The CDR3 sequence: CASRSRLAGTYNEQFF. CDR3 DNA sequence: TGTGCCAGCAGAAGTAGACTAGCGGGGACCTACAATGAGCAGTTCTTC.

The V call is TRBV5-3, the J call TRBJ2-1; 8 bases line up with TRBD2. Being an ORF, TRBV5-3 has a function that is uncertain. The CDR3 loop spans 20 amino acids. V shed 4 bases and J 0 bases; nucleotides not matched to a gene: 18. The CDR3 loop reads CARSGHGVGGDTSSYNEQFF. The CDR3 nucleotides are TGTGCCAGAAGCGGACACGGCGTCGGGGGGGATACTAGCTCCTACAATGAGCAGTTCTTC.

The J gene is TRBJ2-7, the V gene TRBV18, with unresolved D. The V end was cut by 2 bases, the J end by 6 bases, with 8 bases between. From germline, CDR1 is KGHSH and CDR2 LQKENI. CDR3 length equals 12 residues. The CDR3 region has the DNA TGTGCCAGCTCACCATGGGGTAGCGAGCAGTACTTC. It is translated as CASSPWGSEQYF. Full variable domain (remainder filled in from reference TRBV18 and TRBJ2-7): NAGVMQNPRHLVRRRGQEARLRCSPMKGHSHVYWYRQLPEEGLKFMVYLQKENIIDESGMPKERFSAEFPKEGPSILRIQQVVRGDSAAYFCASSPWGSEQYFGPGTRLTVT.

V usage is TRBV5-5 and J usage is TRBJ1-3, with TRBD1 matching over 10 bases. Germline values: CDR1 SGHKS, CDR2 YYEKEE (reference sequence). The CDR3 length is 16 residues. V shed 6 bases and J 1 base; nucleotides not matched to a gene: 7. The CDR3 DNA sequence: TGTGCCAGCAATCTCGGGACAGGGGCATCTGGAAACACCATATATTTT. Protein product: CASNLGTGASGNTIYF.

The chain links TRBV7-3 to TRBJ2-2; no firm D call. CDR3 size: 13 residues. Germline V gives CDR1 SGHTA, CDR2 FQGTGA. V lost 2 bases to trimming and J lost 5 bases, with 6 bases between them. The CDR3 coding sequence is TGTGCCAGCAGCTTATCATTGACCGGGGAGCTGTTTTTT. Protein product: CASSLSLTGELFF.

In this sample, this clone turned up a few times. The chain has TRBV23-1 and TRBJ2-1; 7 positions match TRBD1. TRBV23-1 is known as an ORF, though its function is uncertain. V trimming: 7 bases; J trimming: 3 bases; junction bases outside the gene matches: 12. The CDR3 is 16 amino acids. CDR3 region: CASKEVWDSDYNEQFF. In DNA, the CDR3 is TGCGCCAGCAAGGAGGTTTGGGACAGCGACTACAATGAGCAGTTCTTC.

The chain links TRBV19 to TRBJ2-6; D gene unclear. Trimming removed 9 bases at V and 0 bases at J, with 9 bases between. The CDR3 covers 14 residues. Germline CDR1 LNHDA, CDR2 SQIVND (reference sequence). The CDR3 region has the DNA TGTGCCAGCCGCGTAGGCTCTGGGGCCAACGTCCTGACTTTC. It specifies CASRVGSGANVLTF.

The gene calls are TRBV7-2 and TRBJ1-2; perhaps TRBD1 as D (5 bases). The CDR3 is 13 residues long. V lost 5 bases, J lost 4 bases, and 11 bases lay in between. Germline V lookup: CDR1 SGHTA, CDR2 FQGNSA. CDR3 residues: CASSPHQGYGYTF. In DNA form, the CDR3 reads TGTGCCAGCAGCCCCCACCAGGGCTATGGCTACACCTTC.

The gene calls are TRBV6-1 and TRBJ2-1; 7 bases map to TRBD2. CDR3 length: 15 amino acids. With 2 bases clipped from V and 2 bases from J, the junction kept 3 bases outside the gene matches. Germline V gene sequence: CDR1 MNHNS, CDR2 SASEGT. The CDR3 protein is CASSEWLAAYNEQFF. CDR3 in DNA: TGTGCCAGCAGTGAATGGCTAGCGGCCTACAATGAGCAGTTCTTC.

The rearrangement links TRBV28 to TRBJ2-1; D possibly uses TRBD1 or TRBD2 (5 bases each). The CDR3 is 17 residues long. The V gene's germline CDR1 is MDHEN and CDR2 SYDVKM. With 4 bases removed from V and 6 bases from J, the gap between germline ends came to 22 bases. For the CDR3, the DNA is TGTGCCAGCAGTTCCCCTTGGGGGAGAGGCGATTTCAATGAGCAGTTCTTC. Its translation: CASSSPWGRGDFNEQFF.

The rearrangement uses TRBV11-2 and TRBJ2-3; 10 bases are a match to TRBD1. This CDR3 region has 16 residues. The germline V gene encodes CDR1 SGHAT and CDR2 FQNNGV. V lost 5 bases and J lost 8; bases outside the gene matches: 13. CDR3 coding DNA: TGTGCCAGCAGCCAACTGGTGACAGGGGGCCGGAGTACGCAGTATTTT. Translation gives CASSQLVTGGRSTQYF.